The clone carrying this TCR beta chain was observed a handful of times. Amplification used 60 Vbeta primers and 13 Jbeta primers. Some clones are missing from TCRdb's copy, which holds only in-frame ones; the method was immunoSEQ multiplex PCR. The sample shows about 150,000 clones, approximately 85% of them seen only once. The sample is drawn from a study of cytomegalovirus exposure and HLA in healthy donors. The CDR3 runs 12 residues. V dropped 6 bases and J dropped 8; count of bases not matched to a gene: 4. CDR1 is SNHLY and CDR2 is FYNNEI in the germline V gene. The chain recombines TRBV2 with TRBJ1-2; 9 positions agree with TRBD1. The origin of this receptor is a man aged 50 to 60 in good health and CMV-seropositive. The specimen was PBMCs. CDR3 protein: CASSTGGSGYTF. Written as DNA, the CDR3 is TGTGCCAGCAGCACAGGGGGCTCGGGCTACACCTTC.